One T cell receptor beta chain is described in this entry. TCRB CDR3 was amplified from 2 ug genomic DNA or less. Amplification used 60 V beta primers and 13 J beta primers. Using immunoSEQ multiplex PCR, the repertoire was profiled, and TCRdb retains in-frame clones only, with some absent. The repertoire holds more than 85,000 clones, with about 90% as singletons. The sample originates from a study of glioma-infiltrating T cells after dendritic cell vaccination. Background on the study: Treatment, given 2003 to 2012, was autologous tumor lysate-pulsed dendritic cell vaccination.

As for time point: after dendritic cell vaccination, including at tumor progression/relapse. The sample was blood, taken after dendritic cell vaccination. The source is a human donor with glioblastoma.

CDR3 coding DNA: TGTGCCAGCAGCCGGGACAGGAGCTCCTACGAGCAGTACTTC. This translates into CASSRDRSSYEQYF. The chain combines TRBV2 with TRBJ2-7; 8 bases agree with TRBD1. CDR1 and CDR2 (germline): SNHLY, FYNNEI. J lost 0 bases, V lost 6 bases, and 4 bases had no gene match. The CDR3 contains 14 residues.